The 5 T cell receptor beta chains listed next were all sequenced from one sample in a study of tumor-infiltrating lymphocytes in primary liver carcinoma. Unsorted whole blood supplied the blood RNA, and germline DNA was isolated too. Researchers generated TCR beta cDNA from 500 ng of total RNA, relying on a constant-region primer. Researchers made the TCR beta libraries by running three nested multiplex PCR rounds with slightly modified ARM-PCR. Researchers ran the first two PCR rounds for ten to eleven cycles each with TRBV1-TRBV30 forward primers and a C-beta reverse primer. TCRdb fed the multiplex PCR reads into MiXCR, producing one record per CDR3 protein. Of about 330,000 distinct CDR3 sequences in the sample, around three fifths are singletons; the top ten hold about 6.1%. Sequenced: peripheral blood. The receptors here all came from a man aged 40-55 years with primary liver carcinoma and hepatitis B virus infection.

Note on this clonotype: A read error is possible here, since a much larger clone lies one base away. The chain recombines TRBV6-6 with TRBJ2-5; 7 positions match TRBD1. Looked up from germline, CDR1 is MNHNY and CDR2 is SVGAGI (reference sequence). This CDR3 has 15 residues. The CDR3 DNA sequence: TGTGCCAGCATCCACTCCTCGACAGGGAGAGAGGCCCAGTACTTC. Translation: CASIHSSTGREAQYF.

In the case of this clonotype: It may be a read error: a sequence one base away is much more abundant. The genes are TRBV12-3 or TRBV12-4 and TRBJ1-2; TRBD1 might be the D (5 bases). The CDR3 totals 12 residues. Trimming pared 5 bases from V and 7 bases from J, leaving 11 bases between. The CDR3 protein is CASSQGVCGYTF. The CDR3 DNA follows: TGTGCCAGCAGTCAAGGGGTTTGTGGCTACACCTTC.

Concerning this clonotype itself: A much larger clone differs from this one at a single base, so this may be a read error. The chain has TRBV6-2 or TRBV6-3 and TRBJ1-5; D remains ambiguous. Looked up from germline, CDR1 is MNHEY and CDR2 is SVGEGT. CDR3 size: 15 residues. The CDR3 here is CVTAESFGLNQPQHF. CDR3 sequence (DNA): TGTGTCACCGCCGAATCGTTTGGACTGAATCAGCCCCAGCATTTT.

There are many counts of this clonotype. The V gene is TRBV4-2, the J gene TRBJ1-6, with D hard to call. V was cut by 0 bases and J by 8 bases, with 8 bases left in between. Germline V gene lookup returns CDR1 LGHNA and CDR2 YNFKEQ. This CDR3 has 14 amino acids. The DNA of the CDR3 is TGTGCCAGCAGCCAAGATCATAGAGATTCACCCCTCCACTTT. Its protein product is CASSQDHRDSPLHF.

The chain is built from TRBV5-6 and TRBJ1-1; D unclear. Trimming cost V 6 bases and J 6 bases, with 18 bases left between them. The CDR3 consists of 14 residues. The germline V gene has CDR1 SGHDT and CDR2 YYEEEE. The CDR3 is CASIRWVVTSEAFF. Written as DNA, the CDR3 is TGTGCCAGCATCCGATGGGTTGTTACTTCTGAAGCTTTCTTT. Supplemented by reference TRBV5-6 and TRBJ1-1, the full variable domain reads DAGVTQSPTHLIKTRGQQVTLRCSPKSGHDTVSWYQQALGQGPQFIFQYYEEEERQRGNFPDRFSGHQFPNYSSELNVNALLLGDSALYLCASIRWVVTSEAFFGQGTRLTVV.